The present T cell receptor beta chain was sequenced within a study of human CD8 memory T cell subsets. The CDR3 has 13 residues. Germline assignment: CDR1 MDHEN and CDR2 SYDVKM. It was negative magnetic separation that enriched the total CD8+ T cells. The authors made TCR beta libraries using UMI-labeled 5' RACE. From its re-call of the 5' RACE reads, TCRdb lists each CDR3 protein once, without DNA. The sample totals thousands of distinct CDR3 sequences; its top ten clones hold more than 35%. The source of this sequence is a human donor in good health. Sequencing input: CD8+ effector memory T cells (TEM) sorted from PBMCs. Stated subset: effector memory CD8 T cells, CCR7- CD45RO+ CD95+. The chain recombines TRBV28 with TRBJ2-1; absent DNA, TCRdb's TRBD2 call cannot be checked. CDR3 sequence reads: CASASGTYNEQFF.